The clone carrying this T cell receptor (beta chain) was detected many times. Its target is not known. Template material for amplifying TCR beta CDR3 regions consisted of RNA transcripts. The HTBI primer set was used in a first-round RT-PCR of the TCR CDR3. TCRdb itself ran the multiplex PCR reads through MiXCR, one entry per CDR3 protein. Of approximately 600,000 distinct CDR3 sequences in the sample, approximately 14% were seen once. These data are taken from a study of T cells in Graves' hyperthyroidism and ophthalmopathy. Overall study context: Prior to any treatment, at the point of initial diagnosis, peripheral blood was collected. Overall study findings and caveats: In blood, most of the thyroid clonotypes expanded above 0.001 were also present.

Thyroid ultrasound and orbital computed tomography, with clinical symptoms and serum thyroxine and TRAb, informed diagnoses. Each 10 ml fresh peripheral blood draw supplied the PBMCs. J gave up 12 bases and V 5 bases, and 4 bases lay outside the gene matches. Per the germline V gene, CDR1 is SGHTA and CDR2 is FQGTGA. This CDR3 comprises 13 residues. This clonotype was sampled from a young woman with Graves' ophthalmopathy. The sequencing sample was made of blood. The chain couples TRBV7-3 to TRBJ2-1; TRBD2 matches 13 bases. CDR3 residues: CASSVLAGGPQFF. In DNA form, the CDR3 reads TGTGCCAGCAGCGTACTAGCGGGAGGGCCGCAGTTCTTC.